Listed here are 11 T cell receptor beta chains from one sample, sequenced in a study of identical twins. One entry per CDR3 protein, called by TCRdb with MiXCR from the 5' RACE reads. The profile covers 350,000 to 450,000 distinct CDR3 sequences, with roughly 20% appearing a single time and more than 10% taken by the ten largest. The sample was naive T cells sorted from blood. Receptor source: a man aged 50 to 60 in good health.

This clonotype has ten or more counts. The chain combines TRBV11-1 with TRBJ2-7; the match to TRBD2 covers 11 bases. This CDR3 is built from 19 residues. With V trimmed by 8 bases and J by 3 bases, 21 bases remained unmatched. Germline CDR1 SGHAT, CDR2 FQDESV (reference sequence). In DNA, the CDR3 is TGTGCCAGCGGAGCATGGACAGAGTTTTTAGCGGGAGGGGTCTACGAGCAGTACTTC. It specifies CASGAWTEFLAGGVYEQYF.

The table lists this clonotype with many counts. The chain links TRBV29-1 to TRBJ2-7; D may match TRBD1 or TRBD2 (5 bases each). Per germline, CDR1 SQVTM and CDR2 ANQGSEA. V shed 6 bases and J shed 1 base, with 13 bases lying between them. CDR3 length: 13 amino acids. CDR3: CSVGPLYSYEQYF. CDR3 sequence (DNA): TGCAGCGTGGGACCTCTCTATTCCTACGAGCAGTACTTC.

CDR3 DNA: TGTGCCAGCAGCCAGGCAGAGAGCTCCTATAATTCACCCCTCCACTTT. Its protein is CASSQAESSYNSPLHF. The chain combines TRBV3-1 with TRBJ1-6; D is uncertain. Germline-derived CDR1 and CDR2 are LGHDT and YNNKEL (reference sequence). The length of the CDR3 is 16 residues. V shed 3 bases and J shed 0 bases, with 9 bases lying between them.

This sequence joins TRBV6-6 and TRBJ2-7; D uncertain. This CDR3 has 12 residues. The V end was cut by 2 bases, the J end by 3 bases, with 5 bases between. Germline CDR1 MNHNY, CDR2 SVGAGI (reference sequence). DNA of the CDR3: TGTGCCAGCAGTTACGAAGTCTACGAGCAGTACTTC. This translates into CASSYEVYEQYF.

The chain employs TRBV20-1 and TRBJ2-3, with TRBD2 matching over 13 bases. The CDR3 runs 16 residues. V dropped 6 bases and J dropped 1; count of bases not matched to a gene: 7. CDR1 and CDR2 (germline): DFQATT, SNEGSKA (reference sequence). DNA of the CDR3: TGCAGTGCGCCCCCAACTAGCGGGAGGGGCACAGATACGCAGTATTTT. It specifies CSAPPTSGRGTDTQYF.

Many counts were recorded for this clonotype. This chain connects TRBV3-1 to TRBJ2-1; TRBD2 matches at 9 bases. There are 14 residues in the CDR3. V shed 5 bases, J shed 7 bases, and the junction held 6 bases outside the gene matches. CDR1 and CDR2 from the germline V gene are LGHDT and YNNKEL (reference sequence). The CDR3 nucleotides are TGTGCCAGCAGCGTTAGCGGGGGTACGAATGAGCAGTTCTTC. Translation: CASSVSGGTNEQFF.

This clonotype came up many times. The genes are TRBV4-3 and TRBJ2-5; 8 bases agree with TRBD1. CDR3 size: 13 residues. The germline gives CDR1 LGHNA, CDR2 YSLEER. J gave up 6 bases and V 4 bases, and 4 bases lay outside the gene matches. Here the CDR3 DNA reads TGCGCCAGCAGCCTAGGACAGGGACAGACCCAGTACTTC. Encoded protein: CASSLGQGQTQYF.

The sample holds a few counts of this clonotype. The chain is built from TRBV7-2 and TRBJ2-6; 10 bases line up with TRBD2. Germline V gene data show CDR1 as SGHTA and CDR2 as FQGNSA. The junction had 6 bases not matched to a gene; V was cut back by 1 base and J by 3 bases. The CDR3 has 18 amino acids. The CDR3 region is CASSLVRAGGLGANVLTF. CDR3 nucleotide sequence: TGTGCCAGCAGCTTAGTGCGAGCGGGGGGGCTTGGGGCCAACGTCCTGACTTTC.

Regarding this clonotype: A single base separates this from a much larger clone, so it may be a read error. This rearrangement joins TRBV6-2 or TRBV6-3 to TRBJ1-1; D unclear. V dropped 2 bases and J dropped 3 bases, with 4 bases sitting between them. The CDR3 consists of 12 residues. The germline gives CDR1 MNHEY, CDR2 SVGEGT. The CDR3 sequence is CASSYEYTEAFF. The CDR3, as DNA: TGTGCCAGCAGTTACGAGTACACTGAAGCTTTCTTT.

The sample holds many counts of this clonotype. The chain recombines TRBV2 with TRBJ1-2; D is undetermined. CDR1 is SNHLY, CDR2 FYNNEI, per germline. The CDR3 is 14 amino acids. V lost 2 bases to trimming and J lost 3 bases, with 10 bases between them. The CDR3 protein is CASSESRFYYGYTF. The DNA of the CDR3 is TGTGCCAGCAGTGAAAGTCGGTTTTACTATGGCTACACCTTC.

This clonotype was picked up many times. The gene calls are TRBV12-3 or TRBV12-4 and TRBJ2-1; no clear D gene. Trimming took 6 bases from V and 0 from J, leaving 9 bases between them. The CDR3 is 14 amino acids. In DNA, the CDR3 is TGTGCCAGCAGCCCGCAGGACTCCTACAATGAGCAGTTCTTC. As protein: CASSPQDSYNEQFF.